These T cell receptor beta chains were read from a single sample in a study of response to subunit inactivated influenza vaccine. TCRdb called the RT-PCR reads again in MiXCR, with one record for every CDR3 protein. The sample lists about 480,000 distinct CDR3 sequences, roughly 13% seen once, with 10% to 15% in the top ten. The material was PBMCs from blood, obtained roughly 48 days after vaccination. The receptors here all came from a man over 45 who received an inactivated influenza vaccine. Both conserved end residues are part of each CDR3.

cdr3_aa: CASRRNLSSYNSPLHF
cdr3_length: 16
v_call: TRBV6-1

cdr3_aa: CASSAIGSFMETQYF
cdr3_length: 15
v_call: TRBV7-9

cdr3_aa: CASSLAQDSPLHF
cdr3_length: 13
v_call: TRBV7-2

cdr3_aa: CASSPGRDAYEQYF
cdr3_length: 14
v_call: TRBV6-5

cdr3_aa: CSARAVLAGDEQYF
cdr3_length: 14
v_call: TRBV20-1

cdr3_aa: CASSSRLALTTDTQYF
cdr3_length: 16
v_call: TRBV5-1

cdr3_aa: CASSQDLRQNAYNEQFF
cdr3_length: 17
v_call: TRBV4-3

cdr3_aa: CASSEWGYTYEQYF
cdr3_length: 14
v_call: TRBV2

cdr3_aa: CASSAGGGKSEQYF
cdr3_length: 14
v_call: TRBV7-9

cdr3_aa: CASSPSIRGPTDTQYF
cdr3_length: 16
v_call: TRBV12-3/TRBV12-4

cdr3_aa: CASSLGGSEQPQHF
cdr3_length: 14
v_call: TRBV5-1

cdr3_aa: CATSDRAEPSYLDEQFF
cdr3_length: 17
v_call: TRBV24-1

cdr3_aa: CASSLRASPRDTQYF
cdr3_length: 15
v_call: TRBV27

cdr3_aa: CAIPPSGGGHTDTQYF
cdr3_length: 16
v_call: TRBV10-3

cdr3_aa: CASSLGGGAVQTQYF
cdr3_length: 15
v_call: TRBV5-6

cdr3_aa: CASSRYPQGTDTQYF
cdr3_length: 15
v_call: TRBV11-2

cdr3_aa: CARTDSTDTQYF
cdr3_length: 12
v_call: TRBV28

cdr3_aa: CANRGQATYEQYF
cdr3_length: 13
v_call: TRBV10-3